This T cell receptor (beta chain) was recovered during a study of blood T cell repertoires in COVID-19 (dated by TCRdb to about 2020). At the level of the whole study: Samples from collaborators originated in the United States, Italy and Spain and spanned both the acute and convalescent phases of COVID-19. The prospective study material was composed of cDNA or gDNA derived from T cells, B-cell-depleted T cells, or PBMCs. Subjects who had been exposed to COVID-19, were actively infected with it, or had recovered from it provided the deeply sampled blood TCRbeta repertoires that made up the dataset. The repertoires were released in a freely available public database meant as a resource for research on the immune response to SARS-CoV-2. The samples were drawn from two sources: the first 160 participants of the ongoing ImmuneRACE study, and fewer than 1,500 subjects contributed by 6 global collaborators. A de-identified subject ID, COVID-19 status, age in years and sex were almost always included in the sample metadata. Where available, HLA class I and class II types were obtained from metadata supplied by the sample provider rather than from assay-based typing. What the research found in general, with its limitations: The amount of clinical and demographic metadata varied by source and participant and was provided uncurated.

In Seattle, one collaborating source enrolled patients while the infection was active and tracked those patients longitudinally over the course of disease. The collaborating institutions used their own protocols to collect whole blood in K2EDTA tubes. For TCRbeta analysis, collaborator samples were shipped as frozen whole blood, as isolated PBMCs, or as DNA extracted from either sample type. TCRbeta CDR3 regions were amplified from genomic DNA using the immunoSEQ Assay, a bias-controlled multiplex PCR. As for how the authors treated the data: Within the assay, amplification of reference gene primers was used to estimate how many nucleated cells each sample contained. To quantify the absolute abundance of each unique TCRbeta CDR3 rearrangement, sequence reads were collapsed and filtered. Productive Simpson clonality was computed per sample as the square root of Simpson's diversity index over productive rearrangements. TCRdb mirrors the immuneACCESS table, restricted to in-frame sequences. Some clones are absent from its copies; in checked studies, under half trace to an unresolved V gene, and the reason for the others is unknown. V and J calls and clone size are given by that table; D and trimming were obtained from the DNA. The sample table shows 250,000 to 300,000 clones, and 70% to 90% are seen once. The ten largest make up about an eighth of the sample.

Notes on this clone: It lacks a known antigen. Nothing much larger sits one base from this clone, and base qualities are not available.

The sequence was collected from a woman under 40 with COVID-19, enrolled during active disease. The sample taken for sequencing was peripheral blood.

Here the CDR3 is given as CASSQVGGQETQYF. The DNA sequence is as follows: TGTGCCAGCAGCCAAGTCGGCGGGCAAGAGACCCAGTACTTC. This chain joins TRBV7-9 to TRBJ2-5; a tentative D call is TRBD2 (5 bases match). The CDR3, from cysteine to phenylalanine, totals 14 residues. Of the read, only the CDR3 DNA is kept; its 42 bases are in frame from base 1. The germline ends are 12 bases apart after V is trimmed by 5 bases and J by 2 bases. As encoded in the germline V gene (reference sequence), CDR1 is SEHNR while CDR2 is FQNEAQ.